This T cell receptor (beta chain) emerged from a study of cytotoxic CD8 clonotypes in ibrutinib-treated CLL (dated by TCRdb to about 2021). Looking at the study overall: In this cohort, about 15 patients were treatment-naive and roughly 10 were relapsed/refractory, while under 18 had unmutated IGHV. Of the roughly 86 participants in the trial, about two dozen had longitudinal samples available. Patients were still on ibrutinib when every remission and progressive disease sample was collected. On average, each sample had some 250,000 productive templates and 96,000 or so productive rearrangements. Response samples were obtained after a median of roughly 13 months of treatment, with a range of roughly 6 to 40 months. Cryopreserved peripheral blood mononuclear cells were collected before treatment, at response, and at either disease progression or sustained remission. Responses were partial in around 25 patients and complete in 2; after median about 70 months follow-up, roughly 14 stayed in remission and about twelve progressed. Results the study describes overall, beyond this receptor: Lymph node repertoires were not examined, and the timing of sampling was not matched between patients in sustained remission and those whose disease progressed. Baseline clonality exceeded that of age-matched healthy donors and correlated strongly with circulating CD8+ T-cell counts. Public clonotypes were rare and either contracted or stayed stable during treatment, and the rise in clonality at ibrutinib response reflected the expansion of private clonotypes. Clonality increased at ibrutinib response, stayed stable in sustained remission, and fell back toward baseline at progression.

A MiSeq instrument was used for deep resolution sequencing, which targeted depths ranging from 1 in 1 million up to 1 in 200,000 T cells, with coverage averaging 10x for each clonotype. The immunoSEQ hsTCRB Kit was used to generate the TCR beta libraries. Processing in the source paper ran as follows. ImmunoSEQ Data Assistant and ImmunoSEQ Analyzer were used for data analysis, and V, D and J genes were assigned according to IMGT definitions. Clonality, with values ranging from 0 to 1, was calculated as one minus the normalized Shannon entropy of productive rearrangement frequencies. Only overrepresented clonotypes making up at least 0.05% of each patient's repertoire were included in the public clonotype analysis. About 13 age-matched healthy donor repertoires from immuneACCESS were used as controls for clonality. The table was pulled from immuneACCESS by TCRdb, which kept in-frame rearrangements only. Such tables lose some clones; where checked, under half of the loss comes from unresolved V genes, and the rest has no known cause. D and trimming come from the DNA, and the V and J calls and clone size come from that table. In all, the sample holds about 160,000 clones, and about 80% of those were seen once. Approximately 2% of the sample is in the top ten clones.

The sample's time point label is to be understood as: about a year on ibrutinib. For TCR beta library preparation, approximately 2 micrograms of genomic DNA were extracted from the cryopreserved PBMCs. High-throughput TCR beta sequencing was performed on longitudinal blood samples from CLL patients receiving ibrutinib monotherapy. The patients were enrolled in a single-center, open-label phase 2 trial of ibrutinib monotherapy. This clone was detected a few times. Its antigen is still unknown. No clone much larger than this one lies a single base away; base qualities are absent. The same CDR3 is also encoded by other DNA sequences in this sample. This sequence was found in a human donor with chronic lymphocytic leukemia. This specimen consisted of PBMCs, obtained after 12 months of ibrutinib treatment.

The CDR3 protein is CASSSQGTYGYTF. The nucleotide sequence is given as TGTGCCAGCAGTTCACAGGGCACTTATGGCTACACCTTC. The sequence is built from TRBV28 and TRBJ1-2; the D gene is perhaps TRBD1, from 6 matching bases. The CDR3, cysteine through phenylalanine, is 13 amino acids long. Only CDR3 DNA is held: 39 bases, read in frame from base 1. V is clipped by 4 bases and J by 5 bases, and the sequence between their germline boundaries is 11 bases long. The germline V gene sets CDR1 to MDHEN and CDR2 to SYDVKM.